This T cell receptor beta chain was profiled in a study of human T cells and chemical hapten exposure. For the study at large: Mostly female patients had alopecia areata, totalis or universalis. Broader study findings: It should be noted that donors had alopecia, so their immune response may differ from healthy people's. Expanded TCRs showed more large CDR3 clusters than pre-sensitization or healthy control sets.

Unique molecular identifiers were affixed to discrete cDNA molecules within the library. TCRdb reanalysed the RACE reads using MiXCR and keeps one entry per CDR3 protein. The sample includes 30,000 to 50,000 distinct CDR3 sequences, roughly 13% seen only once; the top ten take 2.3%. Time point described: patch test 3, about 24 weeks after DPC sensitization. Noted treatment: therapeutic diphenylcyclopropenone sensitization with weekly scalp DPC. Researchers extracted total RNA from unfractionated whole blood. Per the germline V gene, CDR1 is SGHRS and CDR2 is YFSETQ. This CDR3 has 15 residues. Deletions cut 7 bases from V and 2 bases from J, with 18 bases between. Of note for this clonotype: Its antigen remains unidentified.

The receptor's source is a woman in her 40s with alopecia areata. Some clones in this sample may be carry-over from other donors' samples. V gene TRBV5-1 combines with J gene TRBJ2-5; D uncertain. Sequencing was performed on whole blood, taken in connection with sensitization to the hapten diphenylcyclopropenone (DPC). The CDR3 region has the DNA TGCGCCAGCTCAACCCCGACGACCTCTCAAGAGACCCAGTACTTC. This codes for CASSTPTTSQETQYF.